These 7 T cell receptor beta chains were all obtained from the same sample, sequenced in a study of shared clonotypes between healthy human individuals. The protocol was immunoSEQ multiplex PCR, while the TCRdb copy is restricted to in-frame clones and leaves out a portion. Among 1.5 million to 2.5 million clones listed, about 95% were seen once. The naive CD8 population came from CD45RO-negative cells selected for CCR7, without terminally differentiated effector memory CD45RA+ cells. The specimen sequenced was naive CD8+ T cells sorted from blood. Receptor source: a man younger than 35 in good health.

The chain joins TRBV10-3 to TRBJ1-2, with D possibly TRBD1 on 5 matching bases. The CDR3 contains 14 residues. V lost 7 bases and J lost 4, with 16 bases in between. Germline CDR1 reads ENHRY; CDR2 reads SYGVKD. The CDR3 here is CAIKNPGPFYGYTF. The DNA for the CDR3 is TGTGCCATCAAGAACCCGGGACCCTTCTATGGCTACACCTTC.

The CDR3 region has the DNA TGTGCCAGCAGCCAAGAAAACGGCTCCTACGAGCAGTACTTC. Protein: CASSQENGSYEQYF. This chain uses TRBV14 with TRBJ2-7, with unresolved D. This CDR3 comprises 14 residues. CDR1 and CDR2 (germline): SGHDN, FVKESK. Between the trimmed V and J ends, which lost 0 bases and 0 bases, there was a span of 6 bases.

This sequence joins TRBV28 and TRBJ1-1; D remains unclear. Germline assignment: CDR1 MDHEN and CDR2 SYDVKM. Trimming took off 6 bases at V and 0 bases at J, with 11 bases between the two ends. The CDR3 sequence is 14 residues long. CDR3 sequence reads: CASRPRTLNTEAFF. DNA of the CDR3: TGTGCCAGCAGGCCAAGGACCCTGAACACTGAAGCTTTCTTT.

The chain is built from TRBV6-1 and TRBJ2-7; a weak D match, TRBD1 (5 bases). CDR3 size: 14 residues. The germline V gene has CDR1 MNHNS and CDR2 SASEGT. Trimming stripped 1 base from V and 1 base from J, with 8 bases between. CDR3 sequence: CASSEEDSSYEQYF. In nucleotides, the CDR3 is TGTGCCAGCAGTGAAGAAGACAGTTCCTACGAGCAGTACTTC.

The chain recombines TRBV7-9 with TRBJ1-2; D is ambiguous. Trimming removed 1 base at V and 6 bases at J, with 9 bases between. The CDR3 is 13 amino acids. Germline CDR1 reads SEHNR; CDR2 reads FQNEAQ (reference sequence). The CDR3 here is CASSLVFGHGYTF. The DNA for the CDR3 is TGTGCCAGCAGCTTAGTATTCGGCCATGGCTACACCTTC.

The CDR3 protein is CSVEWPGGGNSDTQYF. The CDR3 coding sequence is TGCAGCGTTGAATGGCCCGGAGGAGGGAATTCAGATACGCAGTATTTT. This chain uses TRBV29-1 with TRBJ2-3, with TRBD2 as a possible D gene (6 bases). V gave up 2 bases and J gave up 4 bases, with 19 bases separating them. Germline V gives CDR1 SQVTM, CDR2 ANQGSEA. The CDR3 consists of 16 residues.

The chain recombines TRBV11-2 with TRBJ1-2; 10 bases line up with TRBD1. Germline V gives CDR1 SGHAT, CDR2 FQNNGV. This CDR3 comprises 16 residues. Germline trimming cut 0 bases from V and 5 bases from J; bases unmatched to any gene: 6. The CDR3 sequence is CASSLDPTDRGYGYTF. For the CDR3, the DNA is TGTGCCAGCAGCTTAGATCCGACGGACAGGGGGTATGGCTACACCTTC.